Below are 13 T cell receptor beta chains sequenced from a single sample in a study of shared clonotypes between healthy human individuals. TCRdb's copy holds only in-frame clones and misses some; the assay was immunoSEQ multiplex PCR. The repertoire includes 650,000 to 700,000 clones, about nine tenths of them detected once, and about a third sits in the top ten. The sample consisted of memory CD8+ T cells from PBMCs. Sample subset: CD45RO+ cells pooled with CCR7-negative TemRA cells. The receptors shown here come from a man between 18 and 29 years old in good health. Some clones in this sample may be carry-over from other donors' samples.

Concerning this clone: Distinct nucleotide sequences in the sample also encode this CDR3. In nucleotides, the CDR3 is TGTGCCAGCAGCGTAGGACAGGGCAATCAGCCCCAGCATTTT. Its protein product is CASSVGQGNQPQHF. This chain joins TRBV9 and TRBJ1-5; D might be TRBD1 (6 bases). V dropped 0 bases and J dropped 2 bases, with 6 bases sitting between them. The CDR3 sequence is 14 residues long. Germline CDR1 is SGDLS and CDR2 is YYNGEE.

This clone has just a few counts. The CDR3 DNA sequence: TGTGCCAGCAGCCTAGCGGGTCACACCGGGGAGCTGTTTTTT. The encoded protein is CASSLAGHTGELFF. The chain employs TRBV4-2 and TRBJ2-2, with 7 bases lining up with TRBD2. Germline trimming cut 4 bases from V and 3 bases from J; bases unmatched to any gene: 2. The germline V gene has CDR1 LGHNA and CDR2 YNFKEQ. CDR3 length equals 14 residues.

Comment on this clone: Distinct nucleotide sequences in the sample also encode this CDR3. The chain couples TRBV9 to TRBJ2-7, with 7 bases that match TRBD2. V dropped 2 bases and J dropped 2; count of bases not matched to a gene: 4. The CDR3 has 14 residues. Germline loops: CDR1 SGDLS, CDR2 YYNGEE. The CDR3 spells CASSVAGTTYEQYF. Here the CDR3 DNA reads TGTGCCAGCAGCGTTGCCGGGACTACCTACGAGCAGTACTTC.

J is TRBJ1-2 and V is TRBV19; 8 nucleotides line up with TRBD1. V trimming: 0 bases; J trimming: 6 bases; junction bases outside the gene matches: 6. Germline V lookup: CDR1 LNHDA, CDR2 SQIVND (reference sequence). The CDR3 runs 15 residues. The CDR3 DNA reads TGTGCCAGTAGTATAGACCGGACAGGGAGGAATGGCTACACCTTC. Encoded protein: CASSIDRTGRNGYTF.

The CDR3 bases are TGTGCCAGCAGCCCGAGGGTGCGAACCACAGATACGCAGTATTTT. Amino acids: CASSPRVRTTDTQYF. This chain connects TRBV7-2 to TRBJ2-3, with D maybe TRBD2 (5 bases). Trimming removed 5 bases from V and 2 bases from J, with 14 bases in between. Looked up from germline, CDR1 is SGHTA and CDR2 is FQGNSA. The CDR3 covers 15 residues. Using reference TRBV7-2 and TRBJ2-3 for the parts outside the CDR3, the full variable domain is GAGVSQSPSNKVTEKGKDVELRCDPISGHTALYWYRQSLGQGLEFLIYFQGNSAPDKSGLPSDRFSAERTGGSVSTLTIQRTQQEDSAVYLCASSPRVRTTDTQYFGPGTRLTVL.

V is TRBV7-9 and J is TRBJ1-1, with 7 nucleotides matching TRBD1. V gave up 7 bases and J gave up 3 bases; unmatched junction bases: 14. CDR1 is SEHNR and CDR2 is FQNEAQ in the germline V gene (reference sequence). This CDR3 comprises 16 residues. CDR3 in amino acids: CASTTRDGTAYTEAFF. The CDR3 DNA is TGTGCCAGCACCACTCGAGACGGGACAGCTTACACTGAAGCTTTCTTT.

The V gene is TRBV5-5, the J gene TRBJ2-7; tentatively, D is TRBD1 (6 bases). Germline values: CDR1 SGHKS, CDR2 YYEKEE (reference sequence). This CDR3 has 12 residues. Trimming removed 5 bases from V and 6 bases from J, with 12 bases in between. CDR3 loop: CASSLTGSEQYF. The CDR3 DNA follows: TGTGCCAGCAGTCTCACAGGGTCCGAGCAGTACTTC.

The CDR3 DNA sequence: TGTGCCAGCAGTGTCGGGACCGGCTACGAGCAGTACTTC. It specifies CASSVGTGYEQYF. The chain is built from TRBV27 and TRBJ2-7; D may match TRBD1 or TRBD2 (5 bases each). V was cut by 5 bases and J by 3 bases, with 11 bases left in between. Germline CDR1 is MNHEY and CDR2 is SMNVEV (reference sequence). This CDR3 spans 13 amino acids.

The chain has TRBV27 and TRBJ2-7; maybe TRBD2 (7 bases). The CDR3 has 14 residues. Germline CDR1 and CDR2: MNHEY and SMNVEV (reference sequence). The ends were cut back, 5 bases at V and 3 bases at J, with 14 bases in the middle. As DNA, the CDR3 is TGTGCCAGCAGTATGCGGGGGCCCTACTACGAGCAGTACTTC. It translates to CASSMRGPYYEQYF.

This sequence joins TRBV30 and TRBJ1-5; D possibly corresponds to TRBD1 (6 bases). The ends were cut back, 2 bases at V and 7 bases at J, with 12 bases in the middle. Germline CDR1 is GTSNPN and CDR2 is SVGIG (reference sequence). There are 13 residues in the CDR3. As DNA, the CDR3 is TGTGCCTGGAGTATACAGGGTTTGCAGCCCCAGCATTTT. Translation gives CAWSIQGLQPQHF.

V is TRBV19 and J is TRBJ1-1; 10 bases agree with TRBD1. V lost 3 bases to trimming and J lost 4 bases; unmatched junction nucleotides: 5. Germline V gene data show CDR1 as LNHDA and CDR2 as SQIVND (reference sequence). The CDR3 is 15 amino acids. The CDR3 DNA reads TGTGCCAGTAGTATGCGACAGGGGGCATTCACTGAAGCTTTCTTT. Translation gives CASSMRQGAFTEAFF.

The rearrangement links TRBV4-1 to TRBJ2-1; a possible D gene is TRBD2 (5 bases). This CDR3 is 16 amino acids long. Germline V gives CDR1 MGHRA, CDR2 YSYEKL. The V gene lost 1 base and the J gene lost 2 bases, with 12 bases spanning the gap. CDR3 nucleotides: TGCGCCAGCAGCCAAGGTGTTGCGGGCGCCTACAATGAGCAGTTCTTC. This gives the protein CASSQGVAGAYNEQFF.

The chain recombines TRBV4-2 with TRBJ2-4; 8 bases align to TRBD2. J gave up 1 base and V 1 base, and 3 bases lay outside the gene matches. In germline, CDR1 is LGHNA, CDR2 YNFKEQ. This CDR3 is 16 amino acids long. In DNA, the CDR3 is TGTGCCAGCAGCCAAGCGAGCGGGAGTGCCAAAAACATTCAGTACTTC. Translation: CASSQASGSAKNIQYF.